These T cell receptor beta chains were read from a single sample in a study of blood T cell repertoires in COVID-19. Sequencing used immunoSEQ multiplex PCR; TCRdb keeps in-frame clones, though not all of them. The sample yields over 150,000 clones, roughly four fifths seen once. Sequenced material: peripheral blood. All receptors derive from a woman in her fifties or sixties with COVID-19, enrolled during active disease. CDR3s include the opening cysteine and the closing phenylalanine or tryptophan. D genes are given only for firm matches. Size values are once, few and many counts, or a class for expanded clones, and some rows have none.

cdr3_nt: TGTGCCAGCGGCTCCGGGACAGACTATTCACCCCTCCACTTT; cdr3_aa: CASGSGTDYSPLHF; j_call: TRBJ1-6; d_call: TRBD1; v_call: TRBV6-6; clone_size: NA
cdr3_nt: TGTGCCAGCAGTGCTTCGGGACAGGGAACACCAAGGATAGGGGAGCTGTTTTTT; cdr3_aa: CASSASGQGTPRIGELFF; j_call: TRBJ2-2; d_call: TRBD1; v_call: TRBV6-1; clone_size: NA
cdr3_nt: TGTGCCAGCACCTCTCAGGGTCAGAGTTGGAACACTGAAGCTTTCTTT; cdr3_aa: CASTSQGQSWNTEAFF; j_call: TRBJ1-1; d_call: NA; v_call: TRBV7-8; clone_size: NA
cdr3_nt: TGTGCCAGCATCGAACAGGGCACTGAAGCTTTCTTT; cdr3_aa: CASIEQGTEAFF; j_call: TRBJ1-1; d_call: NA; v_call: TRBV2; clone_size: NA
cdr3_nt: TGTGCCAGCAGTTCAGCCGGAGCAGCCTACAATGAGCAGTTCTTC; cdr3_aa: CASSSAGAAYNEQFF; j_call: TRBJ2-1; d_call: NA; v_call: TRBV25-1; clone_size: NA
cdr3_nt: TGTGCCAGCAGCTTGTTCCCAGGGGGCACTGAAGCTTTCTTT; cdr3_aa: CASSLFPGGTEAFF; j_call: TRBJ1-1; d_call: TRBD1; v_call: TRBV5-5; clone_size: NA
cdr3_nt: TGTGCCACCAGTGATTTGGGGACAGGGAACGAGGAGACCCAGTACTTC; cdr3_aa: CATSDLGTGNEETQYF; j_call: TRBJ2-5; d_call: TRBD1; v_call: TRBV24-1; clone_size: NA
cdr3_nt: TGTGCCAGCAGCTTAGTTGGTCTACTCATGAACACTGAAGCTTTCTTT; cdr3_aa: CASSLVGLLMNTEAFF; j_call: TRBJ1-1; d_call: NA; v_call: TRBV7-2; clone_size: few
cdr3_nt: TGTGCCAGCAGCCAAGAGGGGGGACTAGCGGGAGCGAACACCGGGGAGCTGTTTTTT; cdr3_aa: CASSQEGGLAGANTGELFF; j_call: TRBJ2-2; d_call: TRBD2; v_call: TRBV3-1/TRBV3-2; clone_size: NA
cdr3_nt: TGCGCCAGCAGCTTGGACAGCTTAAGAGGCTACACCTTC; cdr3_aa: CASSLDSLRGYTF; j_call: TRBJ1-2; d_call: NA; v_call: TRBV5-1; clone_size: NA
cdr3_nt: TGTGCCACCAGCCTAACAGGGGGCAAAGCTTTCTTT; cdr3_aa: CATSLTGGKAFF; j_call: TRBJ1-1; d_call: TRBD1; v_call: TRBV24-1; clone_size: NA
cdr3_nt: TGTGCCAGCAGCTCAGGACCGGGATCAGGACAGCCCCAGCATTTT; cdr3_aa: CASSSGPGSGQPQHF; j_call: TRBJ1-5; d_call: NA; v_call: TRBV11-2; clone_size: NA
cdr3_nt: TGTGCCAGCAGCCGAGACGGCGGGAGGGGCGATGAGCAGTTCTTC; cdr3_aa: CASSRDGGRGDEQFF; j_call: TRBJ2-1; d_call: TRBD2; v_call: TRBV7-9; clone_size: NA
cdr3_nt: TGTGCTAGTGGTTTGGTAGGGACTAGCGCTTACAATGAGCAGTTCTTC; cdr3_aa: CASGLVGTSAYNEQFF; j_call: TRBJ2-1; d_call: TRBD2; v_call: TRBV12-5; clone_size: NA
cdr3_nt: TGCGCCAGCAGCTTCGGCTACAGGGTTGATGGCTACACCTTC; cdr3_aa: CASSFGYRVDGYTF; j_call: TRBJ1-2; d_call: NA; v_call: TRBV5-1; clone_size: once
cdr3_nt: TGTGCCAGCAGGAGGACAGACTCTGGGGCCAACGTCCTGACTTTC; cdr3_aa: CASRRTDSGANVLTF; j_call: TRBJ2-6; d_call: NA; v_call: TRBV6-5; clone_size: NA
cdr3_nt: TGCAGCGCCGGGATCCTGAACACTGAAGCTTTCTTT; cdr3_aa: CSAGILNTEAFF; j_call: TRBJ1-1; d_call: NA; v_call: TRBV29-1; clone_size: once
cdr3_nt: TGCGCCAGCAGCTTGAACACAGGGAAAGATGAGACCCAGTACTTC; cdr3_aa: CASSLNTGKDETQYF; j_call: TRBJ2-5; d_call: NA; v_call: TRBV5-1; clone_size: NA
cdr3_nt: TGTGCCTGGAGTTCGACAGGGGAGACTGGCTACACCTTC; cdr3_aa: CAWSSTGETGYTF; j_call: TRBJ1-2; d_call: TRBD1; v_call: TRBV30; clone_size: NA
cdr3_nt: TGTGCCAGCAGTTACGGGGGGGGAAATGAAAAACTGTTTTTT; cdr3_aa: CASSYGGGNEKLFF; j_call: TRBJ1-4; d_call: NA; v_call: TRBV6-5; clone_size: NA
cdr3_nt: TGTGCCAGCAGCTTAGCGCCCGGGACTAGTGTTGAGCAGTTCTTC; cdr3_aa: CASSLAPGTSVEQFF; j_call: TRBJ2-1; d_call: TRBD2; v_call: TRBV7-2; clone_size: NA
cdr3_nt: TGTGCCAGCAGCCCCCAGGGCTGGTCACCCCTCCACTTT; cdr3_aa: CASSPQGWSPLHF; j_call: TRBJ1-6; d_call: NA; v_call: TRBV11-2; clone_size: NA
cdr3_nt: TGTGCCAGCAGTATGGGGGGGTCTCTAGCCAAAAACATTCAGTACTTC; cdr3_aa: CASSMGGSLAKNIQYF; j_call: TRBJ2-4; d_call: TRBD2; v_call: TRBV2; clone_size: NA
cdr3_nt: TGTGCCAGCACAATGGGGCAGGGGATTTACGAGCAGTACTTC; cdr3_aa: CASTMGQGIYEQYF; j_call: TRBJ2-7; d_call: NA; v_call: TRBV6-6; clone_size: NA
cdr3_nt: TGTGCCAGCAGTTACACCCCGGGTCAAAGGAATTCACCCCTCCACTTT; cdr3_aa: CASSYTPGQRNSPLHF; j_call: TRBJ1-6; d_call: NA; v_call: TRBV6-5; clone_size: once
cdr3_nt: TGTGCCAGCAGCTTAGTCCGGGCCAGGGTTATCGGGGAGCTGTTTTTT; cdr3_aa: CASSLVRARVIGELFF; j_call: TRBJ2-2; d_call: NA; v_call: TRBV7-8; clone_size: NA
cdr3_nt: TGTGCCAGCAGCTTCGCCGTGTCCAGCACCGGGGAGCTGTTTTTT; cdr3_aa: CASSFAVSSTGELFF; j_call: TRBJ2-2; d_call: NA; v_call: TRBV5-6; clone_size: NA
cdr3_nt: TGCGCCAGCCGTCCAGGGGGGTACAATTCACCCCTCCACTTT; cdr3_aa: CASRPGGYNSPLHF; j_call: TRBJ1-6; d_call: TRBD1; v_call: TRBV10-2; clone_size: NA
cdr3_nt: TGCGCCAGCAGTGCCGGAACAGGGAGGGGAGAGACCCAGTACTTC; cdr3_aa: CASSAGTGRGETQYF; j_call: TRBJ2-5; d_call: NA; v_call: TRBV10-1; clone_size: NA
cdr3_nt: TGTGCCAGCTCACCTCAGCCCCCGAGGGCAACCGGGGAGCTGTTTTTT; cdr3_aa: CASSPQPPRATGELFF; j_call: TRBJ2-2; d_call: NA; v_call: TRBV18; clone_size: NA
cdr3_nt: TGCGCCAGCAGCTTGAGGAGCGGGGAATACAATGAGCAGTTCTTC; cdr3_aa: CASSLRSGEYNEQFF; j_call: TRBJ2-1; d_call: TRBD2; v_call: TRBV5-1; clone_size: NA
cdr3_nt: TGTGCCAGCTCACCTCTGGGACACGACAATCAGCCCCAGCATTTT; cdr3_aa: CASSPLGHDNQPQHF; j_call: TRBJ1-5; d_call: NA; v_call: TRBV18; clone_size: NA
cdr3_nt: TGTGCCAGCAGCTTGGTCACGGTTGGAAACACCATATATTTT; cdr3_aa: CASSLVTVGNTIYF; j_call: TRBJ1-3; d_call: NA; v_call: TRBV5-6; clone_size: NA
cdr3_nt: TGTGCCAGCAGCGACCGACAGGGAACAACTAATGAAAAACTGTTTTTT; cdr3_aa: CASSDRQGTTNEKLFF; j_call: TRBJ1-4; d_call: TRBD1; v_call: TRBV7-8; clone_size: NA
cdr3_nt: TGTGCCAGCAGCAAAAGTCCCCAGACAGGGGCAGCCAAAAACATTCAGTACTTC; cdr3_aa: CASSKSPQTGAAKNIQYF; j_call: TRBJ2-4; d_call: TRBD1; v_call: TRBV11-2; clone_size: NA
cdr3_nt: TGTGCCAGCAGCTGGGAGCCGGGACAGATCTACAATGAGCAGTTCTTC; cdr3_aa: CASSWEPGQIYNEQFF; j_call: TRBJ2-1; d_call: TRBD1; v_call: TRBV5-8; clone_size: once